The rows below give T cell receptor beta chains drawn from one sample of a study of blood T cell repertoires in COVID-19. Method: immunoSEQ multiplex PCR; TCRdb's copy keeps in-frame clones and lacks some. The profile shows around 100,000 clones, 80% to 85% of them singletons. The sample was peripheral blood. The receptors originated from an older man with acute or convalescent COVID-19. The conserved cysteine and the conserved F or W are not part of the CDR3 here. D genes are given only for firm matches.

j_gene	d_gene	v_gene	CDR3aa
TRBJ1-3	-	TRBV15	ATSREGGRILLSGNTIY
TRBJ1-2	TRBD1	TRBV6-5	ASRPGQGVGGYT
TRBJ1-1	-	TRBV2	ASRPREGNTEAF
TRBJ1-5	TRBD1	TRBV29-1	SVGDRGSNQPQH
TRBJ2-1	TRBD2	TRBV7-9	ASSSFVASGNDEQF
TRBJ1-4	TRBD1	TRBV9	ASSVGPSGQGTQKLF
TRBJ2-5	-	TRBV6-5	ASRDLRDFQETQY
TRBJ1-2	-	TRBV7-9	ASSGYRRNNYGYT
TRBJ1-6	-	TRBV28	ASTPASSNNSPLH
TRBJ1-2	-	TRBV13	ASSLARPRIYGYT
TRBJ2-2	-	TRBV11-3	ASSGPGSGELF
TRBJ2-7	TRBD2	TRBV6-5	ASSYGAGGPYEQY
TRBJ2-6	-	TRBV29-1	SVGGPGGANVLT
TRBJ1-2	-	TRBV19	ASQRDSRTYGYT
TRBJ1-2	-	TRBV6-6	ASRPGGTNYGYT
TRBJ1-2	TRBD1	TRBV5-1	ASSLDRGVWGYT
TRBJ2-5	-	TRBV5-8	ASSPAPQAAQETQY
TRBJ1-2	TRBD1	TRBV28	ASSIPGQGAFYGYT
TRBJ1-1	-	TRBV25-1	ASRGSGGTEAF
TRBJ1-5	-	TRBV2	ASMAGEGQPQH
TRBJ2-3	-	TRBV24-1	ATSAGLTFTDTQY
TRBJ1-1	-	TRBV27	ASSFDRGSMNTEAF
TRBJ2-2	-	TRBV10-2	ASSEGPTLYTGELF
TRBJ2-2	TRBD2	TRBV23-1	ASSQSLGTSGIDTGELF
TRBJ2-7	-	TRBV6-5	ASSYTFSGKDEQY
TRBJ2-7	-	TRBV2	ASSDRGPSDEQY
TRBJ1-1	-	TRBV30	AWGNTGSEAF
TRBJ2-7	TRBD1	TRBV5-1	ASSEQGWDYEQY
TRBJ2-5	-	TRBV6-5	ASSDTGPQETQY
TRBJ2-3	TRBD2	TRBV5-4	ASSPHGRIAGVEQY
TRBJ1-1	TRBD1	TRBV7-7	ASSLDRGTEAF